This T cell receptor (beta chain) is drawn from a study of blood T cell repertoires in COVID-19. Profiled with immunoSEQ multiplex PCR; TCRdb holds only in-frame clones, not every one. The data show 400,000 to 550,000 clones, 70% to 90% seen once. The CDR3 covers 15 residues. The V end lost 5 bases, the J end lost 0 bases, and 13 bases lay between the germline ends. Germline CDR1 is MNHEY and CDR2 is SVGAGI. The chain combines TRBV6-5 with TRBJ1-2; D not resolved. Sequencing used PBMCs or T cells enriched from blood (not recorded which). This receptor was identified in a woman between 18 and 29 years old with acute COVID-19. CDR3 protein: CASSLDPTPNYGYTF. CDR3 DNA sequence: TGTGCCAGCAGTCTTGATCCCACTCCTAACTATGGCTACACCTTC.